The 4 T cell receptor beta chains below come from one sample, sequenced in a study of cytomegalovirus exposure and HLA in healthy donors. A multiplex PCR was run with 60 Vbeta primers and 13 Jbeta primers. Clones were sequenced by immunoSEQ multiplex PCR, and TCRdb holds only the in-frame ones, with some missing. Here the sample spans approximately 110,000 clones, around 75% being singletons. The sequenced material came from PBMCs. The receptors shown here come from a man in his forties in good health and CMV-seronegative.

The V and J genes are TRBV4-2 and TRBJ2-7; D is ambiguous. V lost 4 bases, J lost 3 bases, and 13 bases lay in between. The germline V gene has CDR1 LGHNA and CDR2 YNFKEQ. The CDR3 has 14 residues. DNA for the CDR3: TGTGCCAGCAGCCCGCTAGGAGCAAGCTACGAGCAGTACTTC. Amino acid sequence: CASSPLGASYEQYF.

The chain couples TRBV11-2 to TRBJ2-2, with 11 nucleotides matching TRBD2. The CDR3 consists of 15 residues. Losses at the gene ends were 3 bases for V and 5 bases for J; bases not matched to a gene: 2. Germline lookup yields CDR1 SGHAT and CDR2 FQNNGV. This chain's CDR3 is CASSFTSGGTGELFF. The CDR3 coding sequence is TGTGCCAGCAGCTTCACTAGCGGGGGTACCGGGGAGCTGTTTTTT.

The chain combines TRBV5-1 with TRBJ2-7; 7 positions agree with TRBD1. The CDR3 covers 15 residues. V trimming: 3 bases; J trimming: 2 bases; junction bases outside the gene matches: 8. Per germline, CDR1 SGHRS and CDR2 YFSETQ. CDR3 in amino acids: CASSSRQGFAYEQYF. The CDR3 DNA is TGCGCCAGCAGCTCGAGACAGGGTTTCGCCTACGAGCAGTACTTC.

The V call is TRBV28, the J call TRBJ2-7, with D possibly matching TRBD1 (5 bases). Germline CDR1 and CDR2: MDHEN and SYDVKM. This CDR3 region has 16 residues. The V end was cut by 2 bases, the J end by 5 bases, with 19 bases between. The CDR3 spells CASSLPRQGLKNEQYF. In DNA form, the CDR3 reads TGTGCCAGCAGTTTACCCAGGCAGGGCTTGAAGAACGAGCAGTACTTC.